Below are 32 T cell receptor beta chains sequenced from a single sample in a study of T cells of healthy individuals. MiXCR was run by TCRdb on the 5' RACE reads, yielding one entry per CDR3 protein. The top ten clones hold less than 6% of a sample with around 63,000 distinct CDR3 sequences, around 16% of them seen once. All receptors come from a human donor in good health.

On this clonotype itself: A much larger clone differs by one base, so this may be a read error. CDR3 loop: CASSLKAVSIDTQYF. The CDR3 DNA follows: TGTGCCAGCAGTTTAAAAGCGGTTAGCATAGATACGCAGTATTTT. This chain uses TRBV12-3 or TRBV12-4 with TRBJ2-3; D perhaps matches TRBD2 (5 bases). The CDR3 is 15 amino acids.

This clonotype was observed many times. The CDR3 protein is CASSRGLAGLNTGELFF. CDR3 DNA sequence: TGCGCCAGCAGCCGGGGACTAGCGGGATTGAACACCGGGGAGCTGTTTTTT. The chain carries TRBV4-3 and TRBJ2-2, with 13 bases aligning to TRBD2. This CDR3 contains 17 residues. Germline V gene lookup returns CDR1 LGHNA and CDR2 YSLEER. The J segment lost 1 base and the V segment lost 4 bases, leaving 3 bases of the junction unmatched.

This clonotype was counted a few times. This chain connects TRBV10-3 to TRBJ2-7; TRBD1 or TRBD2 may be the D gene (5 bases each). V was trimmed by 2 bases and J by 2 bases, leaving 7 bases between them. Germline values: CDR1 ENHRY, CDR2 SYGVKD. This CDR3 has 13 residues. The CDR3 here is CAISEEGPYEQYF. The CDR3 coding sequence is TGTGCCATCAGTGAGGAGGGACCCTACGAGCAGTACTTC.

This clonotype has ten or more counts. The V call is TRBV29-1, the J call TRBJ2-3; 11 bases line up with TRBD2. The germline gives CDR1 SQVTM, CDR2 ANQGSEA. The CDR3 is made up of 15 amino acids. With 6 bases clipped from V and 2 bases from J, the junction kept 7 bases outside the gene matches. The CDR3 sequence is CSVSLAGGLTDTQYF. CDR3 nucleotides: TGCAGCGTCTCCCTAGCGGGAGGACTCACAGATACGCAGTATTTT.

This clonotype has ten or more counts. The V call is TRBV27, the J call TRBJ1-1; TRBD1 is a possible D gene (5 bases). Deletions cut 4 bases from V and 0 bases from J, with 18 bases between. This CDR3 comprises 17 residues. The germline CDR1 and CDR2 sequences are MNHEY and SMNVEV (reference sequence). CDR3 DNA: TGTGCCAGCAGTTCGCCATGGGGCCGACGGGTGAACACTGAAGCTTTCTTT. It specifies CASSSPWGRRVNTEAFF.

This clonotype was detected only a few times. V usage is TRBV5-4 and J usage is TRBJ1-2; D gene ambiguous. The CDR3 length is 13 residues. The ends were cut back, 0 bases at V and 4 bases at J, with 7 bases in the middle. Germline loops: CDR1 SGHNT, CDR2 YYREEE (reference sequence). The CDR3, as DNA: TGTGCCAGCAGCTTGGGGTGGGTCTATGGCTACACCTTC. Translation gives CASSLGWVYGYTF.

V usage is TRBV7-9 and J usage is TRBJ1-1; D is unclear. V was shortened by 7 bases and J by 1 base, with 7 bases between the two germline ends. The germline V gene has CDR1 SEHNR and CDR2 FQNEAQ (reference sequence). The CDR3 length is 12 residues. The CDR3 bases are TGTGCCAGCACCGAAAAGAACACTGAAGCTTTCTTT. Protein sequence: CASTEKNTEAFF.

The genes are TRBV7-2 and TRBJ2-2; D is perhaps TRBD1 (5 bases). CDR3 length: 15 residues. From germline, CDR1 is SGHTA and CDR2 FQGNSA. The V gene lost 4 bases and the J gene lost 1 base, with 10 bases spanning the gap. In DNA form, the CDR3 reads TGTGCCAGCAGCTCTAGGGGCCAGAACACCGGGGAGCTGTTTTTT. Translating gives CASSSRGQNTGELFF.

The CDR3 sequence is CASIGEVAGEDGELFF. The DNA of the CDR3 is TGTGCCAGCATTGGAGAGGTGGCAGGGGAGGACGGGGAGCTGTTTTTT. This rearrangement joins TRBV28 to TRBJ2-2, with D perhaps being TRBD1 or TRBD2 (6 bases each). This CDR3 contains 16 residues. CDR1 and CDR2 from the germline V gene are MDHEN and SYDVKM. The ends were cut back, 7 bases at V and 7 bases at J, with 22 bases in the middle. The full variable domain, its missing parts supplied by reference TRBV28 and TRBJ2-2, is DVKVTQSSRYLVKRTGEKVFLECVQDMDHENMFWYRQDPGLGLRLIYFSYDVKMKEKGDIPEGYSVSREKKERFSLILESASTNQTSMYLCASIGEVAGEDGELFFGEGSRLTVL.

The gene calls are TRBV4-1 and TRBJ1-6; D is ambiguous. Germline CDR1 is MGHRA and CDR2 is YSYEKL. Trimming removed 1 base from V and 0 bases from J, with 7 bases in between. This CDR3 has 16 residues. The CDR3: CASSQVGFSYNSPLHF. The DNA of the CDR3 is TGCGCCAGCAGCCAAGTAGGATTCTCCTATAATTCACCCCTCCACTTT.

This clonotype was counted many times. V gene TRBV19 combines with J gene TRBJ1-5; tentative D call: TRBD1 (6 bases). Trimming took off 4 bases at V and 3 bases at J, with 7 bases between the two ends. CDR3 length: 13 amino acids. In germline, CDR1 is LNHDA, CDR2 SQIVND (reference sequence). CDR3 nucleotides: TGTGCCAGTAGTAGGGACACCAATCAGCCCCAGCATTTT. Translation: CASSRDTNQPQHF.

V and J are TRBV6-5 and TRBJ2-2; D is unclear. The CDR3 covers 12 residues. V lost 2 bases to trimming and J lost 6 bases, with 4 bases between them. Germline loops: CDR1 MNHEY, CDR2 SVGAGI. The CDR3: CASSYPAGELFF. The CDR3 DNA reads as TGTGCCAGCAGTTACCCCGCCGGGGAGCTGTTTTTT.

The chain couples TRBV12-3 or TRBV12-4 to TRBJ2-7; 9 bases match TRBD1. Trimming removed 8 bases from V and 4 bases from J; junction bases left unmatched: 9. The CDR3 covers 14 residues. The CDR3 sequence is CASLRQGVGYEQYF. The CDR3 nucleotides read TGTGCCAGCCTAAGACAGGGGGTGGGTTACGAGCAGTACTTC.

This clonotype came up many times. This sequence joins TRBV15 and TRBJ2-5, with D hard to call. The CDR3 has 13 amino acids. Per germline, CDR1 LNHNV and CDR2 YYDKDF (reference sequence). V lost 0 bases, J lost 5 bases, and 7 bases lay in between. The DNA of the CDR3 is TGTGCCACCAGCAGAGAGGGCCATGAGACCCAGTACTTC. Amino acid sequence: CATSREGHETQYF.

J is TRBJ2-1 and V is TRBV6-2 or TRBV6-3, with D possibly being TRBD2 (5 bases). The CDR3 contains 17 residues. V dropped 6 bases and J dropped 7 bases, with 25 bases sitting between them. The V gene's germline CDR1 is MNHEY and CDR2 SVGEGT. The CDR3 nucleotides read TGTGCCAGCAGCCCCTGGAGGTCTTTTCCACCCTTGAATGAGCAGTTCTTC. Amino acids: CASSPWRSFPPLNEQFF.

This clonotype was seen ten or more times. V gene TRBV6-5 combines with J gene TRBJ1-5; D uncertain. Per germline, CDR1 MNHEY and CDR2 SVGAGI. V was pared by 8 bases and J by 7 bases, with 6 bases between. There are 10 residues in the CDR3. In DNA, the CDR3 is TGTGCCAGCGGGAGGCAGCCCCAGCATTTT. The encoded protein is CASGRQPQHF.

Many counts were recorded for this clonotype. V gene TRBV11-2 combines with J gene TRBJ1-5, with D unresolved. The germline V and J ends were trimmed by 0 bases and 9 bases, with 12 bases remaining between them. CDR1 and CDR2 from the germline V gene are SGHAT and FQNNGV. The CDR3 extends over 14 amino acids. CDR3 region: CASSLEPGERPQHF. CDR3 coding DNA: TGTGCCAGCAGCTTAGAGCCCGGTGAACGGCCCCAGCATTTT.

This clonotype occurred many times. V usage is TRBV11-2 and J usage is TRBJ1-2; D possibly corresponds to TRBD1 (6 bases). The CDR3 contains 13 residues. Trimming took 5 bases from V and 4 from J, leaving 11 bases between them. Germline values: CDR1 SGHAT, CDR2 FQNNGV. This chain's CDR3 is CASSPTGIYGYTF. In DNA form, the CDR3 reads TGTGCCAGCAGCCCTACAGGGATCTATGGCTACACCTTC. Drawing the rest from reference TRBV11-2 and TRBJ1-2, the complete variable domain is EAGVAQSPRYKIIEKRQSVAFWCNPISGHATLYWYQQILGQGPKLLIQFQNNGVVDDSQLPKDRFSAERLKGVDSTLKIQPAKLEDSAVYLCASSPTGIYGYTFGSGTRLTVV.

The genes are TRBV3-1 and TRBJ1-1; D remains ambiguous. The germline V and J ends were trimmed by 3 bases and 1 base, with 15 bases remaining between them. From germline, CDR1 is LGHDT and CDR2 YNNKEL (reference sequence). This CDR3 has 16 amino acids. CDR3 bases: TGTGCCAGCAGCCAGGAGACCTTTTCGGGGAACACTGAAGCTTTCTTT. As protein: CASSQETFSGNTEAFF. Drawing the rest from reference TRBV3-1 and TRBJ1-1, the complete variable domain is DTAVSQTPKYLVTQMGNDKSIKCEQNLGHDTMYWYKQDSKKFLKIMFSYNNKELIINETVPNRFSPKSPDKAHLNLHINSLELGDSAVYFCASSQETFSGNTEAFFGQGTRLTVV.

This clonotype was seen a handful of times. The chain links TRBV5-1 to TRBJ2-1; D may be TRBD2 (6 bases). V gave up 2 bases and J gave up 0 bases, with 12 bases separating them. The CDR3 extends over 16 amino acids. In germline, CDR1 is SGHRS, CDR2 YFSETQ. CDR3 bases: TGCGCCAGCAGCTTAGGCGGGATGAGCTCCTACAATGAGCAGTTCTTC. Translation gives CASSLGGMSSYNEQFF.

This clonotype has more than one count but fewer than ten. The chain links TRBV6-1 to TRBJ2-1; D is uncertain. The V end was cut by 6 bases, the J end by 4 bases, with 7 bases between. From germline, CDR1 is MNHNS and CDR2 SASEGT. The CDR3 has 12 amino acids. Here the CDR3 reads CASRRLYNEQFF. The CDR3 nucleotides are TGTGCCAGCAGAAGATTGTACAATGAGCAGTTCTTC.

The sample holds many counts of this clonotype. The genes are TRBV7-6 and TRBJ1-1, with TRBD1 matching over 7 bases. The CDR3 is 17 amino acids. The trim removed 0 bases at V and 4 bases at J, leaving 11 bases unmatched. From germline, CDR1 is SGHVS and CDR2 FNYEAQ. DNA for the CDR3: TGTGCCAGCAGCTTAGCTGGGTGGCGACAGGGAATCACTGAAGCTTTCTTT. Its translation: CASSLAGWRQGITEAFF.

This clonotype is labeled as medium-sized. The chain joins TRBV20-1 to TRBJ2-7; D unclear. The germline CDR1 and CDR2 sequences are DFQATT and SNEGSKA (reference sequence). Trimming removed 3 bases at V and 6 bases at J, with 12 bases between. This CDR3 is 12 amino acids long. The CDR3 nucleotides are TGCAGTGCTAGGGAGAGAGAGGTCGAGCAGTACTTC. Translation: CSAREREVEQYF.

In regard to this clonotype: A much bigger clone sits one base away, suggesting this may be a read error. The chain recombines TRBV10-2 with TRBJ2-6; D is unclear. Per germline, CDR1 WSHSY and CDR2 SAAADI. The CDR3 runs 13 residues. The CDR3 DNA follows: TGCGTCAGCAGTCTTTCTGGGGCCAACGTCCTGACTTTC. Translation: CVSSLSGANVLTF.

This clonotype was seen at least ten times. V usage is TRBV6-1 and J usage is TRBJ2-1, with TRBD2 identical over 10 bases. Germline CDR1 reads MNHNS; CDR2 reads SASEGT. V lost 5 bases, J lost 7 bases, and 8 bases stayed unmatched. The CDR3 contains 15 residues. CDR3 nucleotide sequence: TGTGCCAGCAGTCTTTCTAGCGGGGGATATAATGAGCAGTTCTTC. This codes for CASSLSSGGYNEQFF.

The V gene is TRBV5-1, the J gene TRBJ1-6; D is unresolved. Trimming pared 4 bases from V and 2 bases from J, leaving 10 bases between. The CDR3 runs 15 residues. The germline gives CDR1 SGHRS, CDR2 YFSETQ. The CDR3 nucleotides read TGCGCCAGCAGCGCGGGTATGACCTATAATTCACCCCTCCACTTT. Its protein product is CASSAGMTYNSPLHF.

V is TRBV5-1 and J is TRBJ2-7; D might be TRBD1 or TRBD2, each matching 5 bases. Trimming took 3 bases from V and 0 from J, leaving 13 bases between them. The CDR3 spans 15 residues. From germline, CDR1 is SGHRS and CDR2 YFSETQ. The DNA for the CDR3 is TGCGCCAGCAGCTCGGGGACCGATAGCTCCTACGAGCAGTACTTC. Translating it yields CASSSGTDSSYEQYF.

The sample holds a few counts of this clonotype. This chain links TRBV9 with TRBJ2-7, with TRBD2 identical over 9 bases. V shed 0 bases and J 4 bases; nucleotides not matched to a gene: 5. There are 15 residues in the CDR3. Germline lookup yields CDR1 SGDLS and CDR2 YYNGEE. The CDR3 DNA follows: TGTGCCAGCAGCGTAGGGGCGGGAGGGAAGTACGAGCAGTACTTC. This encodes CASSVGAGGKYEQYF.

In its sample, this clonotype was seen many times. The V call is TRBV27, the J call TRBJ2-7; 9 nucleotides agree with TRBD2. The V gene end was trimmed by 6 bases and the J gene end by 5 bases; junction bases not matched to a gene: 8. This CDR3 region has 14 residues. Germline V CDR1 and CDR2: MNHEY, SMNVEV (reference sequence). In nucleotides, the CDR3 is TGTGCCAGCAGGGACGGGACTAGCTTTGACGAGCAGTACTTC. Protein product: CASRDGTSFDEQYF.

This clonotype was recorded a few times. The chain links TRBV20-1 to TRBJ2-7, with 11 bases matching TRBD2. CDR3 length equals 22 residues. Germline CDR1 is DFQATT and CDR2 is SNEGSKA (reference sequence). V gave up 1 base and J gave up 3 bases; unmatched junction bases: 26. The CDR3 nucleotides read TGCAGTGCTAGAGCACAACTAGCGGGAGCGCGTGGCGTCCGTTTTTACTACTACGAGCAGTACTTC. Amino acids: CSARAQLAGARGVRFYYYEQYF.

This clonotype was recorded at least ten times. J is TRBJ2-1 and V is TRBV6-1; the D gene could be TRBD1 or TRBD2 (6 bases each). This CDR3 contains 13 residues. Trimming removed 1 base at V and 9 bases at J, with 10 bases between. CDR1 and CDR2 (germline): MNHNS, SASEGT. CDR3 DNA sequence: TGTGCCAGCAGTGAAGAACAGGGACTTGAGCAGTTCTTC. Its translation is CASSEEQGLEQFF.

This clonotype appeared many times. The chain combines TRBV4-1 with TRBJ2-3; D ambiguous. The CDR3 sequence is 12 residues long. Trimming removed 4 bases from V and 3 bases from J, with 5 bases in between. Germline loops: CDR1 MGHRA, CDR2 YSYEKL. CDR3 coding DNA: TGCGCCAGCAGCCGATCGACAGATACGCAGTATTTT. Translating it yields CASSRSTDTQYF.